The 18 T cell receptor beta chains below come from one sample, sequenced in a study of PD-1 blockade in classical Hodgkin lymphoma. Autologous stem cell transplantation was followed by relapse in every patient, and brentuximab vedotin exposure varied. Some clones are missing from TCRdb's copy, which holds only in-frame ones; the method was immunoSEQ multiplex PCR. The sample has just under 45,000 clones, over 65% seen once. Sequences were derived from peripheral blood mononuclear cells (PBMCs), sampled before the second cycle of nivolumab. The receptor set was obtained from a human donor with classical Hodgkin lymphoma.

The chain is built from TRBV30 and TRBJ2-1; the match to TRBD1 covers 10 bases. Germline V CDR1 and CDR2: GTSNPN, SVGIG (reference sequence). V lost 5 bases to trimming and J lost 4 bases; unmatched junction nucleotides: 5. The CDR3 loop spans 14 amino acids. CDR3 region: CAWDRGRSYNEQFF. Here the CDR3 DNA reads TGTGCCTGGGACAGGGGGCGTTCATACAATGAGCAGTTCTTC.

The rearrangement joins TRBV2 to TRBJ2-2, with TRBD1 identical over 8 bases. Germline loops: CDR1 SNHLY, CDR2 FYNNEI. This CDR3 contains 17 residues. V shed 7 bases, J shed 1 base, and the junction held 11 bases outside the gene matches. The CDR3, as DNA: TGTGCCAGCAAACCGAACGCCGGGACAGGGAACACCGGGGAGCTGTTTTTT. Encoded protein: CASKPNAGTGNTGELFF.

CDR3 sequence reads: CASSSGLNYGYTF. The DNA for the CDR3 is TGTGCCAGTAGTTCTGGACTGAACTATGGCTACACCTTC. The chain combines TRBV19 with TRBJ1-2, with D uncertain. The V and J ends lost 5 bases and 2 bases respectively, with 9 bases between them. This CDR3 region has 13 residues. The germline gives CDR1 LNHDA, CDR2 SQIVND (reference sequence).

The chain carries TRBV5-1 and TRBJ1-1; no reliable D call. The CDR3 contains 15 residues. Per germline, CDR1 SGHRS and CDR2 YFSETQ. Trimming stripped 0 bases from V and 3 bases from J, with 12 bases between. This CDR3 is CASSLGPLTDTEAFF. The CDR3 DNA follows: TGCGCCAGCAGCTTGGGTCCTTTAACGGACACTGAAGCTTTCTTT.

This clone appeared a few times. The chain carries TRBV4-3 and TRBJ2-1; D remains ambiguous. Deletions cut 0 bases from V and 2 bases from J, with 8 bases between. Germline lookup yields CDR1 LGHNA and CDR2 YSLEER. CDR3 length: 15 residues. CDR3 amino acids: CASSQDQAPYNEQFF. The CDR3 DNA follows: TGCGCCAGCAGCCAAGATCAGGCCCCCTACAATGAGCAGTTCTTC.

This clone was detected once. The genes are TRBV10-3 and TRBJ2-2, with TRBD2 matching over 8 bases. J lost 6 bases, V lost 6 bases, and 6 bases had no gene match. Germline assignment: CDR1 ENHRY and CDR2 SYGVKD. The CDR3 runs 14 residues. The CDR3 reads CAISRGGRAGELFF. The CDR3 DNA is TGTGCCATCAGCCGCGGGGGGCGGGCCGGGGAGCTGTTTTTT.

V gene TRBV6-6 combines with J gene TRBJ1-2, with D possibly TRBD1 on 5 matching bases. This CDR3 comprises 14 residues. Per germline, CDR1 MNHNY and CDR2 SVGAGI (reference sequence). Trimming removed 6 bases at V and 2 bases at J, with 13 bases between. CDR3 residues: CASSRGRRNYGYTF. In DNA form, the CDR3 reads TGTGCCAGCAGCCGGGGACGGCGGAACTATGGCTACACCTTC.

The chain has TRBV9 and TRBJ2-1, with TRBD2 matching 13 bases. The CDR3 is 14 amino acids. The junction had 1 base not matched to a gene; V was cut back by 5 bases and J by 5 bases. Germline assignment: CDR1 SGDLS and CDR2 YYNGEE. The CDR3: CASRGTSGNNEQFF. CDR3 coding DNA: TGTGCCAGCAGGGGGACTAGCGGGAACAATGAGCAGTTCTTC.

The chain uses TRBV29-1 and TRBJ2-1; tentative D call: TRBD2 (6 bases). CDR3 size: 13 residues. Per germline, CDR1 SQVTM and CDR2 ANQGSEA. DNA of the CDR3: TGCGGGACTCAGGGTAGAGGGGCCAATGAGCAGTTCTTC. It codes for CGTQGRGANEQFF.

This clone was recorded once. The chain combines TRBV14 with TRBJ2-1; D is uncertain. The V and J ends lost 3 bases and 7 bases respectively, with 19 bases between them. CDR1 is SGHDN and CDR2 is FVKESK in the germline V gene. The CDR3 extends over 16 amino acids. The CDR3 DNA reads as TGTGCCAGCAGCCACCAGACCCTACTCGGTCTAAATGAGCAGTTCTTC. Protein product: CASSHQTLLGLNEQFF.

The gene calls are TRBV27 and TRBJ1-1; D uncertain. V shed 5 bases and J shed 4 bases, with 11 bases lying between them. From germline, CDR1 is MNHEY and CDR2 SMNVEV (reference sequence). The CDR3 runs 13 residues. In nucleotides, the CDR3 is TGTGCCAGCAGTCCCACCGCGGGCACTGAAGCTTTCTTT. Translated, it gives CASSPTAGTEAFF.

V is TRBV2 and J is TRBJ1-5; D gene ambiguous. The germline V and J ends were trimmed by 3 bases and 7 bases, with 16 bases remaining between them. The CDR3 is 15 amino acids. Germline loops: CDR1 SNHLY, CDR2 FYNNEI. The CDR3 protein is CASSEFPHLGQPQHF. The CDR3 bases are TGTGCCAGCAGTGAGTTCCCCCACCTGGGCCAGCCCCAGCATTTT.

The chain has TRBV25-1 and TRBJ1-1; D unresolved. V was trimmed by 4 bases and J by 0 bases, leaving 9 bases between them. The germline V gene has CDR1 MGHDK and CDR2 SYGVNS. The CDR3 extends over 14 amino acids. The CDR3 DNA reads as TGTGCCAGCAGTGGGGCCGGTGTGAACACTGAAGCTTTCTTT. This encodes CASSGAGVNTEAFF.

This rearrangement joins TRBV6-5 to TRBJ1-5; no clear D. Germline loops: CDR1 MNHEY, CDR2 SVGAGI. There are 13 residues in the CDR3. V lost 5 bases to trimming and J lost 3 bases, with 8 bases between them. The CDR3: CASSIRVNQPQHF. The CDR3 bases are TGTGCCAGCAGTATAAGGGTCAATCAGCCCCAGCATTTT.

This chain joins TRBV6-1 and TRBJ2-2; the D is unclear. Germline assignment: CDR1 MNHNS and CDR2 SASEGT. Trimming left V 5 bases short and J 6 bases short, with 4 bases between. The CDR3 consists of 11 residues. CDR3 protein: CASSYAGELFF. The CDR3 DNA sequence: TGTGCCAGCAGTTACGCCGGGGAGCTGTTTTTT.

This rearrangement joins TRBV9 to TRBJ2-1; D uncertain. Looked up from germline, CDR1 is SGDLS and CDR2 is YYNGEE. The CDR3 spans 13 residues. V lost 0 bases, J lost 7 bases, and 8 bases lay in between. This chain's CDR3 is CASSVDRKNEQFF. CDR3 nucleotide sequence: TGTGCCAGCAGCGTAGACAGAAAGAATGAGCAGTTCTTC.

The chain couples TRBV11-3 to TRBJ2-2, with 11 bases fitting TRBD1. Losses at the gene ends were 5 bases for V and 6 bases for J; bases not matched to a gene: 5. Germline V CDR1 and CDR2: SGHNT, YENEEA. The CDR3 spans 15 residues. CDR3: CASSQMGQGAGELFF. For the CDR3, the DNA is TGTGCCAGCAGCCAGATGGGACAGGGGGCCGGGGAGCTGTTTTTT.

The chain is built from TRBV25-1 and TRBJ1-1; D gene uncertain. Trimming pared 4 bases from V and 1 base from J, leaving 10 bases between. This CDR3 has 14 amino acids. Germline lookup yields CDR1 MGHDK and CDR2 SYGVNS. The CDR3: CASSGLGRNTEAFF. The CDR3 DNA is TGTGCCAGCAGTGGACTCGGACGGAACACTGAAGCTTTCTTT.